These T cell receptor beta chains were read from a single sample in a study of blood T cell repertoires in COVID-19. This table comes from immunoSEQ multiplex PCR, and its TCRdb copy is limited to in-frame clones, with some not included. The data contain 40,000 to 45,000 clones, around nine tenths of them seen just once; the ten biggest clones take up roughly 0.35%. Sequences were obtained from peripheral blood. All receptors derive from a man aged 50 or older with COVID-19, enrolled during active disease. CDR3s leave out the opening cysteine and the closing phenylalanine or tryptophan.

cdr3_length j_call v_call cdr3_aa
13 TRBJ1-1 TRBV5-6 ASSLITRGGTEAF
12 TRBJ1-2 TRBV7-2 ASSLGFREGGYT
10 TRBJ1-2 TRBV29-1 SVEDASYGYT
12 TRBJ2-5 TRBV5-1 ASSSPGWEETQY
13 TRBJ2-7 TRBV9 ASSVAPTSGYEQY
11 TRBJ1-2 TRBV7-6 ASSTGVGRGYT
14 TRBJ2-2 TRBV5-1 ASSTGLAANTGELF
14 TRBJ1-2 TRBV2 ASTLDQMVGEGGYT
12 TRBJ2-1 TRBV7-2 ASSRTPLYNEQF
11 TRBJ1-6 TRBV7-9 ASSLAQFSPLH
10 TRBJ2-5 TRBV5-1 ASSLAQETQY
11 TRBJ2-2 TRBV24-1 ATRGANTGELF
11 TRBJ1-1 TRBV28 ASSLPGGVEAF
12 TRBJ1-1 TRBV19 ASSFHEQVTEAF
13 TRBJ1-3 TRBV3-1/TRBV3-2 ASSRDRGSGNTIY
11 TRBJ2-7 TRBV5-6 ASSLGAGYEQY
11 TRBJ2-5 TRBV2 ASSEEGRETQY
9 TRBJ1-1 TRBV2 ASSVVPGAF
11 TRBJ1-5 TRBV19 ASSTQGAQPQH
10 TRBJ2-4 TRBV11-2 ASSQESSIQY
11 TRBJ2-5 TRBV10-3 AIRGQIQETQY
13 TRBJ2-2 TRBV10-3 AISDAGGRAGELF
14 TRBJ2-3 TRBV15 ATSRDRPSGADTQY
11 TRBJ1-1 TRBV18 ASSPGTGNEAF
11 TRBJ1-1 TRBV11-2 ASGGDRNTEAF
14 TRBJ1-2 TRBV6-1 ASSEAPRPSVEGYT
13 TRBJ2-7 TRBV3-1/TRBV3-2 ASSQDTGVTYEQY
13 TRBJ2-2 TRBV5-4 ASSPRGANTGELF
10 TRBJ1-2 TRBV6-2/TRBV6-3 ASSRDSYGYT
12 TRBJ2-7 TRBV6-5 ASRKTGTLYEQY
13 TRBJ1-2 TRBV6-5 ASFPSQGARNGYT
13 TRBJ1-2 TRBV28 ASRTPQGEYYGYT
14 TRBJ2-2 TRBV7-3 ASSLARERPTGELF